This TCR beta chain was captured by sequencing in a study of cytomegalovirus exposure and HLA in healthy donors. Study-level results: Productive rates of about 90% or about 30% were seen for most TCR beta V segments in an earlier analysis. Certain sequence variants were highly shared and formed a cluster, and this cluster was likely a sequencing artifact. Trimming of TCR beta V- and J-genes showed a link, identified in a later analysis, to a missense DCLRE1C variant.

The CDR3 has 17 amino acids. In germline, CDR1 is ENHRY, CDR2 SYGVKD. J was trimmed by 2 bases and V by 11 bases; bases with no gene match: 14. With respect to this clone: The antigen is undetermined.

The PCR made use of 60 Vbeta and 13 Jbeta primers. Sequencing used immunoSEQ multiplex PCR; TCRdb keeps in-frame clones, though not all of them. The repertoire holds 150,000 or so clones, approximately 79% seen once, with more than 3.5% in the top ten. V and J are TRBV10-3 and TRBJ2-7; TRBD2 agrees at 14 bases. Sequencing was done on a sample of PBMCs. This TCR was sampled from a man aged 18 to 29 in good health and CMV-seropositive. The CDR3 reads CAVAGTSGRGPPYEQYF. As DNA, the CDR3 is TGTGCCGTCGCCGGGACTAGCGGGAGAGGGCCTCCCTACGAGCAGTACTTC.